The 5 T cell receptor beta chains reported below all come from one sample, sequenced in a study of T-cell reconstitution after alpha-beta-depleted transplantation in children. A TCRbeta library incorporating unique molecular identifiers was prepared. TCRdb re-called the PCR reads with MiXCR, one entry per CDR3 protein. Of approximately 590,000 distinct CDR3 sequences in the sample, roughly a tenth are singletons; the top ten hold about 4.2%. Source: PBMCs from the stem cell graft donor, taken from the stem cell graft. The receptors stem from a human donor who donated a stem cell graft to a child with acute myeloid leukemia.

Ten or more counts support this clonotype. The V gene is TRBV12-3 or TRBV12-4, the J gene TRBJ1-1; D call uncertain. The V end was cut by 2 bases, the J end by 3 bases, with 7 bases between. The CDR3 extends over 13 amino acids. The CDR3 loop is CASSLHRDTEAFF. In DNA, the CDR3 is TGTGCCAGCAGTTTACACAGAGACACTGAAGCTTTCTTT.

The V and J genes are TRBV5-1 and TRBJ2-5; D might be TRBD1 (5 bases). With 1 base removed from V and 3 bases from J, the gap between germline ends came to 10 bases. Per the germline V gene, CDR1 is SGHRS and CDR2 is YFSETQ. The CDR3 contains 14 residues. CDR3 DNA: TGCGCCAGCAGCTTGACAGGTTCTAAAGAGACCCAGTACTTC. Protein sequence: CASSLTGSKETQYF.

This clonotype was observed at least ten times. DNA for the CDR3: TGTGCCAGCAGCTTCGACCGACAGGGGAAGATAGTGCAGTACTTC. Amino acid sequence: CASSFDRQGKIVQYF. This rearrangement joins TRBV7-2 to TRBJ2-7, with 8 bases lining up with TRBD1. The germline CDR1 and CDR2 sequences are SGHTA and FQGNSA. This CDR3 region has 15 residues. V lost 3 bases, J lost 9 bases, and 13 bases stayed unmatched.

The genes are TRBV6-2 or TRBV6-3 and TRBJ2-6; D call uncertain. Germline loops: CDR1 MNHEY, CDR2 SVGEGT. With 4 bases removed from V and 0 bases from J, the gap between germline ends came to 13 bases. The length of the CDR3 is 17 residues. The CDR3 DNA is TGTGCCAGCAGTTTAGACTTCGCATTCTCTGGGGCCAACGTCCTGACTTTC. It translates to CASSLDFAFSGANVLTF.

The rearrangement joins TRBV29-1 to TRBJ2-7, with D possibly matching TRBD2 (6 bases). V dropped 1 base and J dropped 2 bases, with 12 bases sitting between them. Per germline, CDR1 SQVTM and CDR2 ANQGSEA. The CDR3 length is 14 residues. The CDR3 is CSVEVGGRPYEQYF. The DNA of the CDR3 is TGCAGCGTTGAAGTCGGTGGGAGGCCCTACGAGCAGTACTTC.